This entry concerns a single TCR beta chain. The data are from a study of control samples from healthy donors and cancer patients. The protocol was immunoSEQ multiplex PCR, while the TCRdb copy is restricted to in-frame clones and leaves out a portion. The table lists around 68,000 clones, approximately 86% of them singletons, with about a sixth in the top ten. V shed 4 bases, J shed 6 bases, and the junction held 6 bases outside the gene matches. The CDR3 is made up of 14 amino acids. CDR1 and CDR2 from the germline V gene are MNHEY and SVGEGT. The rearrangement uses TRBV6-2 or TRBV6-3 and TRBJ2-1; TRBD2 aligns across 7 bases. This receptor was identified in a man aged 60 to 69 in good health. The sequencing sample was made of blood. This CDR3 is CASSSSGPANEQFF. DNA of the CDR3: TGTGCCAGCAGTTCTAGCGGCCCTGCCAATGAGCAGTTCTTC.